This is a list of T cell receptor beta chains from one sample in a study of cytomegalovirus exposure and HLA in healthy donors. TCRdb's table, derived via immunoSEQ multiplex PCR, lists solely in-frame clones and lacks some. The profile shows around 210,000 clones, 78% of them singletons. The specimen sequenced was PBMCs. The receptor source for this set is a boy younger than 18 in good health and CMV-seronegative. CDR3s include the opening cysteine and the closing phenylalanine or tryptophan.

CSVAHPLRPLQGSTDTQYF | TRBJ2-3 | TRBV29-1
CASSRWWVTSGRQYF | TRBJ2-7 | TRBV4-1
CASSAGGQTGVDRPQHF | TRBJ1-5 | TRBV9
CASSRSGTGVFGEQYF | TRBJ2-7 | TRBV5-8
CASSGEGLAGVCEQFF | TRBJ2-1 | TRBV10-1
CASSLLVGGDKSYNEQFF | TRBJ2-1 | TRBV27
CASTIYQGAAEAFF | TRBJ1-1 | TRBV19
CASSLLDRAVAGAGELFF | TRBJ2-2 | TRBV5-1
CASSVTGGSNQPQHF | TRBJ1-5 | TRBV7-9
CATSRGYYLGYTF | TRBJ1-2 | TRBV15
CASSLDRANEAFF | TRBJ1-1 | TRBV5-4
CASSLWQGDYGGLFF | TRBJ1-4 | TRBV7-2
CASSQGGRGRITEAFF | TRBJ1-1 | TRBV5-6
CASKGGLNTEAFF | TRBJ1-1 | TRBV5-1
CASSHREGREETQYF | TRBJ2-5 | TRBV7-9
CASSLAENPSYYEQYF | TRBJ2-7 | TRBV11-3
CASSFRDQPQHF | TRBJ1-5 | TRBV5-8
CASSFMTGQETQYF | TRBJ2-5 | TRBV5-4
CASSLTGSSGNTIYF | TRBJ1-3 | TRBV6-5
CASRPAGALYNEQFF | TRBJ2-1 | TRBV11-2
CASSLDPSATRDYGYTF | TRBJ1-2 | TRBV5-1
CASSDLPGQGLNEQFF | TRBJ2-1 | TRBV6-4
CASSPLGDRGHTEAFF | TRBJ1-1 | TRBV14
CASSSGTAEETQYF | TRBJ2-5 | TRBV6-6
CASSPRLAGGRGQYF | TRBJ2-7 | TRBV2
CASSLGGQVNEKLFF | TRBJ1-4 | TRBV11-3
CASSWGTGNTEAFF | TRBJ1-1 | TRBV5-1
CASSPDRGQTGELFF | TRBJ2-2 | TRBV18
CASAFWGQNYGYTF | TRBJ1-2 | TRBV6-5
CASSWTERNYGYTF | TRBJ1-2 | TRBV5-6
CASSFLAGAAGTDTQYF | TRBJ2-3 | TRBV7-3
CASSLGLAGQYQETQYF | TRBJ2-5 | TRBV5-1
CASSPFRRREDNEQFF | TRBJ2-1 | TRBV7-6
CASSLFTGGDTQYF | TRBJ2-3 | TRBV7-2
CASSLSRGGKLFF | TRBJ1-4 | TRBV6-1
CARKTGRGYTF | TRBJ1-2 | TRBV30
CASSPTSVETQYF | TRBJ2-5 | TRBV11-2
CASSPGQGGDEKLFF | TRBJ1-4 | TRBV5-1
CAWTVSPNEKLFF | TRBJ1-4 | TRBV30
CASSEGVLTQHF | TRBJ1-5 | TRBV7-2
CASTPLPGQGGTEAFF | TRBJ1-1 | TRBV19
CASSPRTGSTDTQYF | TRBJ2-3 | TRBV11-2
CASADSGYTF | TRBJ1-2 | TRBV7-9
CASSLVGGNEQFF | TRBJ2-1 | TRBV7-9
CASTPVGGGGTDTQYF | TRBJ2-3 | TRBV9
CAWNRDTGELFF | TRBJ2-2 | TRBV30
CASSVASGGQETQYF | TRBJ2-5 | TRBV9
CASNYGGSQETQYF | TRBJ2-5 | TRBV2
CALSYSGLSYNEQFF | TRBJ2-1 | TRBV30
CASSLSGGIATNEKLFF | TRBJ1-4 | TRBV7-3
CASSPQGAGAGELFF | TRBJ2-2 | TRBV5-1
CASSPRGGAATEAFF | TRBJ1-1 | TRBV7-3
CASSEGGQYYEQYF | TRBJ2-7 | TRBV6-1
CSVVGINMDRTHHYYGYTF | TRBJ1-2 | TRBV29-1